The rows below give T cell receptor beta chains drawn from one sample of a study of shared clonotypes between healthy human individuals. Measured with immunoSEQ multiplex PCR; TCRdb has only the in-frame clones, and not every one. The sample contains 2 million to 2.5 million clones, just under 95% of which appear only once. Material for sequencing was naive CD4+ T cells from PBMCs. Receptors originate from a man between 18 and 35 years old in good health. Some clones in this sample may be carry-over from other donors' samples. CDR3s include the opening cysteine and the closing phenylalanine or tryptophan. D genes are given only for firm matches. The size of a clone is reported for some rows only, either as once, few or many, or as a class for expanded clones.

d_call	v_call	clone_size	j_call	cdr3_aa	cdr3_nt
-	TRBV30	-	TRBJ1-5	CAWSGQLDQPQHF	TGTGCCTGGAGTGGACAGCTTGATCAGCCCCAGCATTTT
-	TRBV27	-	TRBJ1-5	CASSRDRTQPQHF	TGTGCCAGCAGCCGCGACAGGACTCAGCCCCAGCATTTT
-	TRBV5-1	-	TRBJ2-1	CASSMGTSNEQFF	TGCGCCAGCAGCATGGGGACGAGCAATGAGCAGTTCTTC
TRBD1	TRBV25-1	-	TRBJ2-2	CASSPRDRANTGELFF	TGTGCCAGCAGTCCTCGTGACAGGGCGAACACCGGGGAGCTGTTTTTT
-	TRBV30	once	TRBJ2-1	CAWSRQGVDEQFF	TGTGCCTGGAGTAGGCAGGGAGTTGATGAGCAGTTCTTC
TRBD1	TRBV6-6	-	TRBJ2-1	CATQSGGRNEQFF	TGTGCCACCCAGTCAGGGGGCAGGAATGAGCAGTTCTTC
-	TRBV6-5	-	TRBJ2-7	CASSYLAESYEQYF	TGTGCCAGCAGTTACCTGGCGGAATCCTACGAGCAGTACTTC
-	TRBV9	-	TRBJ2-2	CASSERVSNTGELFF	TGTGCCAGCAGCGAAAGGGTCTCGAACACCGGGGAGCTGTTTTTT
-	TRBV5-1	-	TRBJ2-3	CASSFRGPPVDTQYF	TGCGCCAGCAGCTTTAGGGGACCACCGGTGGATACGCAGTATTTT
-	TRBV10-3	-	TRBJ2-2	CAITPGAGELFF	TGTGCCATCACCCCCGGGGCCGGGGAGCTGTTTTTT
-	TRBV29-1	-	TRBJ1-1	CSVEVVGQSYTEAFF	TGCAGCGTTGAGGTCGTCGGCCAGTCCTACACTGAAGCTTTCTTT
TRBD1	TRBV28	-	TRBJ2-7	CASSPLRDRGYEQYF	TGTGCCAGCAGTCCACTCCGGGACAGGGGCTACGAGCAGTACTTC
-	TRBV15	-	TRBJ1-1	CATSRDVVNTEAFF	TGTGCCACCAGCAGAGATGTAGTGAACACTGAAGCTTTCTTT
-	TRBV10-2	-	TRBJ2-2	CASSSLAAGELFF	TGCGCCAGCAGCTCACTAGCCGCCGGGGAGCTGTTTTTT
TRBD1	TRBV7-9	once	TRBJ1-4	CASSKDRATNEKLFF	TGTGCCAGCAGCAAGGACAGGGCAACTAATGAAAAACTGTTTTTT
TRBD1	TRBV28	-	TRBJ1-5	CASSSQGTGWHQPQHF	TGTGCCAGCAGTTCGCAAGGGACAGGGTGGCATCAGCCCCAGCATTTT
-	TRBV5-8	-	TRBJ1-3	CATTPGSGNTIYF	TGTGCCACCACGCCGGGATCTGGAAACACCATATATTTT
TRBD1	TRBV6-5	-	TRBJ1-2	CASSPTGGNDYGYTF	TGTGCCAGCAGCCCCACAGGGGGCAACGACTATGGCTACACCTTC
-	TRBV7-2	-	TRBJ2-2	CASSRGGELFF	TGTGCCAGCTCTCGTGGCGGGGAGCTGTTTTTT
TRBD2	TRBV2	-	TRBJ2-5	CASSAAYPGTSEQETQYF	TGTGCCAGCAGTGCGGCCTACCCCGGGACTAGCGAACAAGAGACCCAGTACTTC
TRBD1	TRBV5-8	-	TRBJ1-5	CASSQGMTGTGYQPQHF	TGTGCCAGCAGCCAGGGGATGACCGGGACAGGGTACCAGCCCCAGCATTTT
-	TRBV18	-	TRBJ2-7	CASSPSRGVEQYF	TGTGCCAGCTCCCCGAGTCGAGGGGTCGAGCAGTACTTC
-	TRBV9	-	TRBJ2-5	CASTLGWDPWLETQYF	TGTGCCAGCACCCTAGGATGGGACCCCTGGCTGGAGACCCAGTACTTC
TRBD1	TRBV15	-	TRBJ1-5	CATKVDRGSTYNQPQHF	TGTGCCACCAAAGTCGACAGGGGGTCAACCTACAATCAGCCCCAGCATTTT
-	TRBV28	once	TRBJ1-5	CASSLGAYSNQPQHF	TGTGCCAGCAGTTTAGGGGCTTATAGCAATCAGCCCCAGCATTTT
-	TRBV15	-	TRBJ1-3	CATSREGDGNTIYF	TGTGCCACCAGCAGGGAGGGGGACGGAAACACCATATATTTT
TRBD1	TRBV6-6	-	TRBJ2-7	CASGPRQGAYEQYF	TGTGCCAGCGGCCCCCGGCAGGGGGCCTACGAGCAGTACTTC
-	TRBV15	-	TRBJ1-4	CATSQLPGRGGLFF	TGTGCTACCAGCCAACTTCCGGGACGAGGGGGACTGTTTTTT
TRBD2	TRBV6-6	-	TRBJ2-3	CASSGRLAGGPYTQYF	TGTGCCAGCAGCGGGAGACTAGCGGGAGGGCCGTATACGCAGTATTTT
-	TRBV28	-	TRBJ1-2	CASSSGGDYGYTF	TGTGCCAGCAGTTCTGGGGGCGACTATGGCTACACCTTC
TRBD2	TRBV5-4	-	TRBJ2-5	CASSSLAGGPGIETQYF	TGTGCCAGCAGCTCGCTAGCGGGAGGGCCGGGGATCGAGACCCAGTACTTC
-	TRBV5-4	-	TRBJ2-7	CASSMEGGANYEQYF	TGTGCCAGCAGCATGGAGGGGGGGGCTAACTACGAGCAGTACTTC
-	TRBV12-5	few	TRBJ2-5	CASAWGESGTQYF	TGTGCTAGTGCCTGGGGTGAGAGTGGGACCCAGTACTTC
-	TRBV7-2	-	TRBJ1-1	CASRLRLSLNTEAFF	TGTGCCAGCAGATTACGCCTTTCCTTGAACACTGAAGCTTTCTTT
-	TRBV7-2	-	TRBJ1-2	CASSRDRPLSYGYTF	TGTGCCAGCAGCCGTGACAGGCCTCTGAGCTATGGCTACACCTTC
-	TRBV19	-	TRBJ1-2	CASRTGGTSFYGYTF	TGTGCCAGTAGAACCGGCGGGACAAGCTTCTATGGCTACACCTTC
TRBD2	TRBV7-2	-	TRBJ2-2	CASRRLAGESNTGELFF	TGTGCCAGCAGGAGACTAGCGGGAGAAAGTAACACCGGGGAGCTGTTTTTT
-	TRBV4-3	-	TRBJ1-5	CASSQEGHSNQPQHF	TGCGCCAGCAGCCAAGAGGGTCATAGCAATCAGCCCCAGCATTTT
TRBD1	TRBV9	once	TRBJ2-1	CASSVVETGYNEQFF	TGTGCCAGCAGCGTAGTTGAGACAGGGTACAATGAGCAGTTCTTC
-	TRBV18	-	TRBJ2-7	CASSPGAPYEQYF	TGTGCCAGCTCACCTGGAGCCCCCTACGAGCAGTACTTC
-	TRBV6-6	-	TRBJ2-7	CASSWTASSAAYEQYF	TGTGCCAGCAGCTGGACAGCCTCGTCGGCAGCCTACGAGCAGTACTTC
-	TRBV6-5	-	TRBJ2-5	CASSYSVAASQETQYF	TGTGCCAGCAGTTACTCAGTAGCGGCGAGCCAAGAGACCCAGTACTTC
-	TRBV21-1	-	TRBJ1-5	CASSKEKGRSLNQPQHF	TGTGCCAGCAGCAAAGAAAAGGGCAGGAGCCTCAATCAGCCCCAGCATTTT
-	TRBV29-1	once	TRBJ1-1	CSVAQGFGGEAFF	TGCAGCGTTGCACAGGGATTCGGAGGTGAAGCTTTCTTT